This T cell receptor (beta chain) was recovered during a study of neurological immune-mediated disorders (dated by TCRdb to between 2018 and 2021). Describing the broader study: The study compared peripheral blood TCR-beta repertoires of HTLV-I-associated myelopathy (HAM/TSP) patients, multiple sclerosis patients and healthy controls using UMI-based sequencing. The roughly 100 TCR-beta libraries covered PBMC samples along with longitudinal samples, technical triplicates, and paired sorted CD4+ and CD8+ T-cell subsets. Longitudinal HAM/TSP and healthy donors had 3 time-points each (about 3-40 month intervals). The cohort comprised 68 subjects: some 15 HAM/TSP patients, 34 multiple sclerosis patients and 20 or so healthy controls.

cDNA was synthesized by template-switch 5'RACE using a primer with a 10-nucleotide random unique molecular identifier that tagged each TCR transcript. Over 180 million TCR-beta sequences, covering 15-18 subjects, were produced in each sequencing run. The RNeasy kit was used to extract total RNA. Using the KAPA Real-time Library Amplification kit, TCR-beta VDJ regions were amplified with primers for the TCR constant region and the 5'RACE anchor. A first PCR added sample indexes and Illumina adaptors, and a second PCR then raised library yield. After Ampure bead purification, the roughly 650 bp TCR product was size-selected on a 2% E-gel SizeSelection system. Before pooling, library quality was assessed on a Bioanalyzer, concentration was determined with Qubit, and library quantification was performed with the Kapa Library Quantification kit. An Illumina HiSeq 2500 was used to sequence the libraries paired-end at 2 x 150 bp. To increase sequence diversity, roughly 24-31% phiX was spiked into each library pool. On the authors' methods: The quality-filtered reads were processed with the UMI-based MiGEC pipeline, whose error correction step removed more than 80% of the raw TCR sequences. VDJ genes were aligned to IMGT germline references, and each clonotype was defined by a unique CDR3 amino acid sequence together with V-J genes. Clonal expansion, Shannon diversity and CDR3 relatedness were evaluated with VDJtools (CalcPairwiseDistances, ClusterSamples), while phylogenetic trees were built in CLCbio workbench. Clones with at least 8 unique UMIs were defined as expanded, with this threshold being based on coefficient-of-variation modelling across technical triplicates. The raw public reads went through TCRdb reprocessing: fastp at Q25, MiXCR clone calling, in-frame beta chains kept. All rows with the same CDR3 protein become a single entry with the most common DNA and genes. TCRdb, rather than the study authors, made the V and J calls. The sample data list fewer than 60,000 distinct CDR3 sequences, and around 14% of these were observed just once. Less than 5.5% of the sample is in the top ten clones.

Overall study results and their limits: TCR clonal expansion was greatest in HAM/TSP patients and smallest in MS patients, who ranked below even healthy controls. Across subjects, expanded clones never shared an identical CDR3 amino acid sequence, which suggests that the TCR-beta repertoires in every group were private.

V ends up 4 bases short and J 5 bases short, with an unmatched junction base count of 7. The CDR3 holds 16 amino acids from the cysteine to the phenylalanine. Only the CDR3 portion is preserved as DNA: 48 bases, with reading frame beginning at the first base. Reading the germline V gene gives CDR1 SGHRS and CDR2 YFSETQ. This clonotype was seen many times. The antigen this receptor binds is unknown. Base qualities were left out, and no much larger clone turns up one base away. The time point tag for this specimen amounts to: longitudinal time-point 2. Unsorted PBMC libraries were generated from 2 million PBMCs stored in RNAlater at -80 °C until RNA extraction. Peripheral blood was subjected to Ficoll-Hypaque density gradient centrifugation to isolate PBMCs, which were then cryopreserved in liquid nitrogen.

This clonotype was sampled from a male donor with HTLV-1-associated myelopathy (HAM/TSP). Material for sequencing was PBMCs. The V gene is TRBV5-1 and the J gene is TRBJ2-2, and 11 junctional nucleotides match TRBD1. The DNA is TGCGCCAGCAGCCCTAGGACAGGGGGCGGTACCGGGGAGCTGTTTTTT. Protein translation: CASSPRTGGGTGELFF.